The 28 T cell receptor beta chains given below trace back to one sample, sequenced in a study of breast tumors, draining lymph nodes, adjacent tissues. Each CDR3 protein gets one entry after TCRdb re-called the multiplex PCR reads with MiXCR. The sample includes approximately 100,000 distinct CDR3 sequences, approximately 28% of them seen just once. The lymph nodes were axillary draining lymph nodes from breast cancer patients. The material sequenced was axillary lymph node tissue. The receptors stem from a female donor with breast cancer. Some clones in this sample may be carry-over from other donors' samples.

This clonotype was recorded at least ten times. The chain carries TRBV20-1 and TRBJ1-4; TRBD1 aligns across 10 bases. The junction had 6 bases not matched to a gene; V was cut back by 6 bases and J by 8 bases. The length of the CDR3 is 13 residues. Germline CDR1 and CDR2: DFQATT and SNEGSKA (reference sequence). This CDR3 reads CSAAGQGEEKLFF. The CDR3 bases are TGCAGTGCGGCCGGACAGGGGGAAGAAAAACTGTTTTTT.

This clonotype showed up many times. The rearrangement links TRBV6-5 to TRBJ1-2; tentatively, D is TRBD1 (5 bases). The CDR3 is 14 residues long. V was trimmed by 2 bases and J by 7 bases, leaving 14 bases between them. Germline CDR1 is MNHEY and CDR2 is SVGAGI. The CDR3 sequence is CASSYQGKRGGYTF. DNA for the CDR3: TGTGCCAGCAGTTACCAGGGAAAACGAGGTGGCTACACCTTC.

This clonotype was recorded many times. The CDR3 nucleotides read TGTGCCAGCACCCCCCCCGGCCACACCTACGAGCAGTACTTC. Its protein is CASTPPGHTYEQYF. The rearrangement uses TRBV28 and TRBJ2-7, with D hard to call. The CDR3 runs to 14 residues. V shed 7 bases and J shed 2 bases, with 15 bases lying between them. The V gene's germline CDR1 is MDHEN and CDR2 SYDVKM.

This clonotype was seen a handful of times. The chain employs TRBV12-3 or TRBV12-4 and TRBJ2-1; D remains unclear. Deletions cut 6 bases from V and 0 bases from J, with 12 bases between. CDR3 length equals 15 residues. The CDR3 coding sequence is TGTGCCAGCAGCACGGTCGCGTTCTCCTACAATGAGCAGTTCTTC. Its protein is CASSTVAFSYNEQFF.

This clonotype appeared many times. The rearrangement uses TRBV6-5 and TRBJ2-7, with no clear D. Trimming shortened V by 5 bases and J by 4 bases, and 15 bases separated the two germline ends. CDR3 size: 14 residues. Germline V gene sequence: CDR1 MNHEY, CDR2 SVGAGI. The CDR3: CASSHRPVGYEQYF. CDR3 coding DNA: TGTGCCAGCAGTCACCGCCCCGTGGGGTACGAGCAGTACTTC.

The sample holds many counts of this clonotype. Since a much larger clone is just one base distant, this may be a read error. The chain links TRBV6-4 to TRBJ1-6, with 7 bases matching TRBD1. This CDR3 is built from 19 residues. J gave up 4 bases and V 5 bases, and 17 bases lay outside the gene matches. Germline V CDR1 and CDR2: MRHNA, SNTAGT. CDR3 region: CASSHLGTAYANYNSPLHF. DNA of the CDR3: TGTGCCAGCAGTCATTTGGGGACAGCCTATGCCAATTATAATTCACCCCTCCACTTT.

The gene calls are TRBV11-2 and TRBJ2-1, with D tentatively TRBD2 (6 bases). Trimming left V 2 bases short and J 9 bases short, with 14 bases between. CDR3 length: 14 amino acids. In germline, CDR1 is SGHAT, CDR2 FQNNGV. This CDR3 reads CASSLLLTSLEQFF. The CDR3 DNA sequence: TGTGCCAGCAGCTTACTCCTCACTAGCCTTGAGCAGTTCTTC.

This clonotype appeared many times. This sequence joins TRBV27 and TRBJ1-6; D gene unclear. Germline values: CDR1 MNHEY, CDR2 SMNVEV (reference sequence). Trimming cost V 5 bases and J 4 bases, with 3 bases left between them. The CDR3 runs 12 residues. CDR3 in amino acids: CASSQYNSPLHF. The DNA for the CDR3 is TGTGCCAGCAGTCAGTATAATTCACCCCTCCACTTT.

At least ten counts were recorded for this clonotype. This rearrangement joins TRBV11-2 to TRBJ1-2, with 7 nucleotides matching TRBD1. V dropped 0 bases and J dropped 5; count of bases not matched to a gene: 6. This CDR3 is built from 15 residues. The germline gives CDR1 SGHAT, CDR2 FQNNGV. The CDR3 sequence is CASSLETGIWYGYTF. CDR3 sequence (DNA): TGTGCCAGCAGCTTAGAGACAGGGATTTGGTATGGCTACACCTTC.

This clonotype was seen a single time. This rearrangement joins TRBV12-3 or TRBV12-4 to TRBJ1-2; D is unclear. V lost 6 bases and J lost 8, with 13 bases in between. The CDR3 sequence is 12 residues long. DNA of the CDR3: TGTGCCAGCAGCCTCGGGGAGGGAGGCTACACCTTC. This translates into CASSLGEGGYTF.

This chain joins TRBV5-1 and TRBJ1-1; no reliable D call. The CDR3 is 16 amino acids. The V end was cut by 0 bases, the J end by 1 base, with 13 bases between. Germline values: CDR1 SGHRS, CDR2 YFSETQ. This CDR3 reads CASSLAPQISNTEAFF. The CDR3 DNA follows: TGCGCCAGCAGCTTGGCCCCACAGATTTCGAACACTGAAGCTTTCTTT.

This clonotype was found many times. The gene calls are TRBV20-1 and TRBJ2-3; 9 bases agree with TRBD1. The CDR3 extends over 15 amino acids. Germline CDR1 DFQATT, CDR2 SNEGSKA (reference sequence). Trimming took 2 bases from V and 10 from J; bases not matched to a gene: 13. The CDR3 is CSARKGQGLGLAQYF. The CDR3 nucleotides read TGCAGTGCTAGAAAGGGACAGGGATTAGGGTTAGCGCAGTATTTT.

The J gene is TRBJ2-1, the V gene TRBV9, with unresolved D. The germline CDR1 and CDR2 sequences are SGDLS and YYNGEE. CDR3 size: 15 residues. Trimming took 4 bases from V and 7 from J, leaving 18 bases between them. The CDR3 DNA follows: TGTGCCAGCAGCCTATCGGCCACCGCGGAGAATGAGCAGTTCTTC. Protein: CASSLSATAENEQFF.

This clonotype was seen a handful of times. The chain has TRBV5-8 and TRBJ2-4; D gene unclear. The CDR3 covers 17 residues. V dropped 4 bases and J dropped 2 bases, with 19 bases sitting between them. Germline-derived CDR1 and CDR2 are SGHTS and YDEGEE. CDR3 sequence reads: CASSRLGQTLSKNIQYF. Written as DNA, the CDR3 is TGTGCCAGCAGCCGCCTTGGGCAGACCCTTTCCAAAAACATTCAGTACTTC.

This clonotype was found many times. The rearrangement uses TRBV19 and TRBJ2-1; 8 nucleotides line up with TRBD1. CDR3 length: 15 residues. Per germline, CDR1 LNHDA and CDR2 SQIVND (reference sequence). V lost 3 bases and J lost 9; bases outside the gene matches: 10. CDR3 region: CASSIGQGPGGEQFF. The CDR3 bases are TGTGCCAGTAGTATCGGACAGGGTCCCGGAGGTGAGCAGTTCTTC. Supplemented by reference TRBV19 and TRBJ2-1, the full variable domain reads DGGITQSPKYLFRKEGQNVTLSCEQNLNHDAMYWYRQDPGQGLRLIYYSQIVNDFQKGDIAEGYSVSREKKESFPLTVTSAQKNPTAFYLCASSIGQGPGGEQFFGPGTRLTVL.

The genes are TRBV19 and TRBJ1-2, with a possible D match to TRBD1 (6 bases). The CDR3 spans 13 residues. Trimming removed 3 bases at V and 6 bases at J, with 11 bases between. CDR1 is LNHDA and CDR2 is SQIVND in the germline V gene (reference sequence). The CDR3 here is CASSMSGADGYTF. The CDR3 nucleotides read TGTGCCAGTAGTATGTCAGGGGCCGATGGCTACACCTTC.

A few counts support this clonotype. A much larger clone differs from this one at a single base, so this may be a read error. J is TRBJ2-1 and V is TRBV20-1; 8 nucleotides agree with TRBD2. Germline V gene sequence: CDR1 DFQATT, CDR2 SNEGSKA (reference sequence). V was pared by 5 bases and J by 4 bases, with 13 bases of the junction left unmatched. The CDR3 length is 16 residues. The CDR3 bases are TGCAGTGCTTCACCTCGGCGAGCGGGGGCGTACAATGAGCAGTTCTTC. Protein product: CSASPRRAGAYNEQFF.

The rearrangement links TRBV19 to TRBJ1-1, with D perhaps matching TRBD1 (5 bases). Trimming took off 3 bases at V and 1 base at J, with 6 bases between the two ends. In germline, CDR1 is LNHDA, CDR2 SQIVND (reference sequence). The CDR3 runs 13 residues. CDR3 bases: TGTGCCAGTAGTATGGGACCGAACACTGAAGCTTTCTTT. It codes for CASSMGPNTEAFF.

This clonotype was picked up a small number of times. The chain is built from TRBV6-5 and TRBJ2-1, with 10 bases aligning to TRBD2. The CDR3 sequence is 16 residues long. Germline loops: CDR1 MNHEY, CDR2 SVGAGI. J was trimmed by 2 bases and V by 5 bases; bases with no gene match: 6. In DNA, the CDR3 is TGTGCCAGCAGTCACAGCGGGGGGGCTACCTACAATGAGCAGTTCTTC. It encodes CASSHSGGATYNEQFF.

This clonotype turned up a few times. The chain has TRBV6-5 and TRBJ2-7; unclear D gene. CDR1 and CDR2 from the germline V gene are MNHEY and SVGAGI. This CDR3 comprises 14 residues. Trimming removed 6 bases at V and 3 bases at J, with 15 bases between. The CDR3 reads CASSQNRAVYEQYF. In DNA form, the CDR3 reads TGTGCCAGCAGCCAAAACCGGGCGGTCTACGAGCAGTACTTC.

Comments on this clonotype: At one end the junction does not follow the germline gene, possibly because of a read error. The chain is built from TRBV5-1 and TRBJ2-5, with 7 bases fitting TRBD1. CDR1 SGHRS and CDR2 YFSETQ come from the germline V gene. This CDR3 spans 15 amino acids. The DNA for the CDR3 is TGCGCCAGCAGCTTGGGGGACAGACACCACGAGACCCAGTACTTC. Protein sequence: CASSLGDRHHETQYF.

The table lists this clonotype with many counts. The rearrangement links TRBV14 to TRBJ2-1; 7 bases are shared with TRBD1. Germline CDR1 and CDR2: SGHDN and FVKESK. This CDR3 comprises 14 residues. J gave up 6 bases and V 4 bases, and 6 bases lay outside the gene matches. CDR3 amino acids: CASSLTGTANEQFF. Here the CDR3 DNA reads TGTGCCAGCAGCCTAACCGGGACAGCCAATGAGCAGTTCTTC.

This clonotype has ten or more counts. The V gene is TRBV7-2, the J gene TRBJ1-1; 8 bases map to TRBD1. The germline gives CDR1 SGHTA, CDR2 FQGNSA. V lost 2 bases, J lost 5 bases, and 7 bases stayed unmatched. The length of the CDR3 is 15 residues. The CDR3 is CASSLSRGRWTEAFF. The CDR3 nucleotides are TGTGCCAGCAGCTTATCCAGGGGGCGGTGGACTGAAGCTTTCTTT.

The chain joins TRBV15 to TRBJ2-7, with 7 nucleotides matching TRBD1. The germline V gene encodes CDR1 LNHNV and CDR2 YYDKDF (reference sequence). The ends lost 0 bases at V and 2 bases at J; junction bases unmatched: 4. The CDR3 extends over 15 amino acids. CDR3 region: CATSRDPDRAYEQYF. The CDR3 DNA is TGTGCCACCAGCAGAGATCCCGACAGGGCCTACGAGCAGTACTTC.

This clonotype has a count of ten or more. A much larger clone differs by one base, so this may be a read error. The gene calls are TRBV7-9 and TRBJ2-5; TRBD2 might be the D (6 bases). This CDR3 has 15 residues. Germline CDR1 reads SEHNR; CDR2 reads FQNEAQ (reference sequence). The CDR3, as DNA: TGTGCCAGCAGTACCCCGGGACTCCTACGGGAGACCCAGCACTTC. Translating gives CASSTPGLLRETQHF.

Ten or more counts support this clonotype. The chain has TRBV19 and TRBJ1-5; no clear D. Germline loops: CDR1 LNHDA, CDR2 SQIVND (reference sequence). The CDR3 runs 15 residues. The V end was cut by 6 bases, the J end by 2 bases, with 14 bases between. The DNA of the CDR3 is TGTGCCAGTAGGCTAGCGCCAGGCGGCAATCAGCCCCAGCATTTT. The encoded protein is CASRLAPGGNQPQHF.

Points on this clonotype: The germline gene is not matched at one end of the junction; a read error may be the cause. J is TRBJ1-6 and V is TRBV7-2; 12 nucleotides match TRBD1. Germline CDR1 SGHTA, CDR2 FQGNSA. This CDR3 spans 16 amino acids. The CDR3 loop reads CASSVAGTGGESPLHF. The CDR3 coding sequence is TGTGCCAGCAGCGTAGCCGGGACAGGGGGCGAATCACCCCTCCACTTT.

Many counts were recorded for this clonotype. The chain joins TRBV3-1 to TRBJ2-7; no definite D call. V was shortened by 5 bases and J by 5 bases, with 10 bases between the two germline ends. The CDR3 has 12 residues. Germline-derived CDR1 and CDR2 are LGHDT and YNNKEL (reference sequence). In DNA form, the CDR3 reads TGTGCCAGCAGCGGGGTAGTTGACGAGCAGTACTTC. Translated, it gives CASSGVVDEQYF.